This TCR beta chain appears in the sequencing data of a study of cytomegalovirus exposure and HLA in healthy donors. It was healthy bone marrow donors who served as donors. At sampling all donors were nominally healthy, likely with unrecorded immune exposures. V lost 4 bases, J lost 1 base, and 3 bases stayed unmatched. This CDR3 is 16 amino acids long. Germline CDR1 LNHDA, CDR2 SQIVND (reference sequence). The PCR had 60 Vbeta and 13 Jbeta primers. Some clones are missing from TCRdb's copy, which holds only in-frame ones; the method was immunoSEQ multiplex PCR. The data contain about 150,000 clones, around four fifths of them singletons.

This TCR derives from a boy aged 2-15 years in good health and CMV-seronegative. The chain combines TRBV19 with TRBJ2-6; TRBD1 agrees at 8 bases. The sample consisted of PBMCs. The CDR3 DNA reads as TGTGCCAGTAGTAGAGACAGGGGATCTGGGGCCAACGTCCTGACTTTC. Translation: CASSRDRGSGANVLTF.